This record looks at one T cell receptor (beta chain) sequence and its context. The sample belongs to a study of T cells of healthy individuals. The CDR3 loop spans 13 amino acids. Deletions cut 4 bases from V and 5 bases from J, with 11 bases between. Germline V lookup: CDR1 LNHDA, CDR2 SQIVND (reference sequence). TCRdb recomputed calls from the 5' RACE reads with MiXCR, one row per CDR3 protein. Altogether around 53,000 distinct CDR3 sequences are present, approximately 14% being singletons, with the ten largest covering about 16%. V and J are TRBV19 and TRBJ2-5, with unresolved D. The receptor was isolated from a human donor in good health. The CDR3: CASSTLSRETQYF. DNA of the CDR3: TGTGCCAGTAGTACCCTGAGTCGGGAGACCCAGTACTTC.